The source of this T cell receptor (beta chain) is a study of Graves' ophthalmopathy and Graves' hyperthyroidism. The ends were cut back, 4 bases at V and 1 base at J, with 10 bases in the middle. The CDR3 contains 14 residues. Germline CDR1 reads MNHNS; CDR2 reads SASEGT. This clonotype was recorded many times. Transcripts of RNA were the source for amplifying TCR beta CDR3 regions. First-round RT-PCR with HTBI primers preceded a second-round multiplex PCR. TCRdb re-derived calls from the multiplex PCR reads in MiXCR, one entry per CDR3 protein. The sample records roughly 420,000 distinct CDR3 sequences, around 21% being singletons.

The chain has TRBV6-1 and TRBJ2-5; D remains unclear. The specimen sequenced was peripheral blood. The TCR originated in a woman under 30 with stable Graves' hyperthyroidism. DNA for the CDR3: TGTGCCAGCAGTGGGATTTGGGTCCAAGAGACCCAGTACTTC. This codes for CASSGIWVQETQYF.